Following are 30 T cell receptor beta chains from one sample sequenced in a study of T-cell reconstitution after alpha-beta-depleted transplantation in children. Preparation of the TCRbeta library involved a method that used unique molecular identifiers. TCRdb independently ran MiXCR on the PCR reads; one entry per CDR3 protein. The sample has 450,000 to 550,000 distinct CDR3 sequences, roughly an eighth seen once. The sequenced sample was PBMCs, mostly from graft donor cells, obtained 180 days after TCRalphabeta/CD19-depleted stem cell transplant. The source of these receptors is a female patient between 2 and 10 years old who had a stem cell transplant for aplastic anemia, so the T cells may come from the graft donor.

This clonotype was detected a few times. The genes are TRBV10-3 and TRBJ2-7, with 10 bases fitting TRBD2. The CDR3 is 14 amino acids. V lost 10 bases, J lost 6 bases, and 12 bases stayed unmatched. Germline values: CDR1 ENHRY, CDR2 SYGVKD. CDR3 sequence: CASRPSGSQGEQYV. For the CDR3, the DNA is TGTGCCAGCAGGCCTAGCGGGAGTCAAGGCGAGCAGTACGTC.

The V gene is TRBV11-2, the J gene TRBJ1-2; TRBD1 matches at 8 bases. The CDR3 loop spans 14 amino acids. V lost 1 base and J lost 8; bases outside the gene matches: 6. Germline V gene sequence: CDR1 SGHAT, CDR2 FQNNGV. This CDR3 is CASSLGTGLRGYTF. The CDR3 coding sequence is TGTGCCAGCAGCTTAGGGACAGGGTTGCGAGGCTACACCTTC.

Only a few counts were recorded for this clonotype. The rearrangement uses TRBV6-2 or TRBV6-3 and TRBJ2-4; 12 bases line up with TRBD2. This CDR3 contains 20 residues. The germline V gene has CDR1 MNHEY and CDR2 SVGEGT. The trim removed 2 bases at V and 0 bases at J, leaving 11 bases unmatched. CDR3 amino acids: CASSYTSRGLAGLAKNIQYF. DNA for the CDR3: TGTGCCAGCAGTTACACCTCCCGAGGACTAGCGGGACTAGCCAAAAACATTCAGTACTTC.

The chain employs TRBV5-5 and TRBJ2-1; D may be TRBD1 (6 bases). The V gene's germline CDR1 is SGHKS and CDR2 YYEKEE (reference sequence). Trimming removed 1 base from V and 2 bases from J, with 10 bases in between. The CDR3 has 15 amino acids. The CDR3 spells CASSLRTETYNEQFF. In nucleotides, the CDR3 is TGTGCCAGCAGCTTGCGGACAGAAACCTACAATGAGCAGTTCTTC.

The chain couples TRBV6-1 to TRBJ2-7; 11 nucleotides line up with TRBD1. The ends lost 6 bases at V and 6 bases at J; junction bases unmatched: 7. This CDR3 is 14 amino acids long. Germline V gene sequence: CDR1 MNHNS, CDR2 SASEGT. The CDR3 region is CASREGQGDVEQYV. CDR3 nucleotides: TGTGCCAGCAGAGAGGGACAGGGGGATGTCGAGCAGTACGTC.

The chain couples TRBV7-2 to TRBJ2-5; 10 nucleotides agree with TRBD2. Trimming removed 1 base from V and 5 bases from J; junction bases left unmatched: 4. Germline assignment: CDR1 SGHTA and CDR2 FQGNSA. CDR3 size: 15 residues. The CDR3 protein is CASSLVAGGRETQYF. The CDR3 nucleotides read TGTGCCAGCAGCTTAGTAGCGGGAGGACGGGAGACCCAGTACTTC.

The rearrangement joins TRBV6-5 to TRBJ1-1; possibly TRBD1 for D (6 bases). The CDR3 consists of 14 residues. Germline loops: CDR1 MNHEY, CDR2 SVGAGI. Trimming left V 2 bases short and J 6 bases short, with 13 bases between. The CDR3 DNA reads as TGTGCCAGCAGTTACGCCCGACAGGTCGCTGAAGCTTTCTTT. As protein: CASSYARQVAEAFF.

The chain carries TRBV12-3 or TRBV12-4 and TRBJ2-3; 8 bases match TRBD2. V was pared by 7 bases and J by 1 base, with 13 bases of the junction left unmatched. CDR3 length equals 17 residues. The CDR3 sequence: CASTLGVTLAGTDTQYF. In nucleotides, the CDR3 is TGTGCCAGCACCCTGGGGGTTACACTAGCGGGCACAGATACGCAGTATTTT.

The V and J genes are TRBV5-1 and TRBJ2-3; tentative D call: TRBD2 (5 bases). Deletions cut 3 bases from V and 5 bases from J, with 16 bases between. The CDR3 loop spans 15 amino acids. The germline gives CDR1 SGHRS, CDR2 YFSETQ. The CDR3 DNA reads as TGCGCCAGCAGCTCCCCGGACTCCTTCGGAGATACGCAGTATTTT. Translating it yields CASSSPDSFGDTQYF.

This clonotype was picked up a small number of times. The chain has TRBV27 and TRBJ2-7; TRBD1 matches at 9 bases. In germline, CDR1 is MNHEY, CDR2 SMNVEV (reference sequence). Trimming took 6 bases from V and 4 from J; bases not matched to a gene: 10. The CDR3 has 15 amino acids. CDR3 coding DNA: TGTGCCAGCAGCCCAATCGGGACAGGGAAATACGAGCAGTACTTC. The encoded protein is CASSPIGTGKYEQYF.

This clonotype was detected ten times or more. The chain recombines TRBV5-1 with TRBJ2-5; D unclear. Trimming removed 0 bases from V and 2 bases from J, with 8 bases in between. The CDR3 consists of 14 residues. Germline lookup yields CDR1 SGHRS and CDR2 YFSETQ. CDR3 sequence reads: CASSLVSDQETQYF. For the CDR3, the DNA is TGCGCCAGCAGCTTGGTCTCCGATCAAGAGACCCAGTACTTC.

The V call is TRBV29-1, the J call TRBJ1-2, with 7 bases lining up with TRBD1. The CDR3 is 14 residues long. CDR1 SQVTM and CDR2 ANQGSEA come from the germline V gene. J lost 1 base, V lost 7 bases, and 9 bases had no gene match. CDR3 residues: CSATTGPVNYGYTF. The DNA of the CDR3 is TGCAGCGCCACGACAGGGCCTGTTAACTATGGCTACACCTTC.

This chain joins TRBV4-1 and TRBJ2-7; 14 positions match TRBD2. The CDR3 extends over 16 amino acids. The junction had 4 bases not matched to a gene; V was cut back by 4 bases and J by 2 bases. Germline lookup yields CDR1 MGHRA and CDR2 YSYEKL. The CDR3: CASSPGTSGSAYEQYF. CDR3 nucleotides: TGCGCCAGCAGCCCTGGGACTAGCGGGAGCGCCTACGAGCAGTACTTC.

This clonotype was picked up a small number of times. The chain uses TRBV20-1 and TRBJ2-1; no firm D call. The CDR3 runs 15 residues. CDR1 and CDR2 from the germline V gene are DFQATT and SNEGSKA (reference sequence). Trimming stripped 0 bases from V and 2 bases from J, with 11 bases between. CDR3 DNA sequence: TGCAGTGCTAGAGATGTAACCACCGCCTACAATGAGCAGTTCTTC. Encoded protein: CSARDVTTAYNEQFF.

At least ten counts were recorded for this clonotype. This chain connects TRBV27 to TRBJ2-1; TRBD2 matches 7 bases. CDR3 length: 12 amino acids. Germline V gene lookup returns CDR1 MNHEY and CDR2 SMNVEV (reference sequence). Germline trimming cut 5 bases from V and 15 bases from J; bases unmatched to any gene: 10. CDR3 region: CASSARLAVLFF. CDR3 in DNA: TGTGCCAGCAGTGCCCGACTAGCAGTGCTGTTCTTC.

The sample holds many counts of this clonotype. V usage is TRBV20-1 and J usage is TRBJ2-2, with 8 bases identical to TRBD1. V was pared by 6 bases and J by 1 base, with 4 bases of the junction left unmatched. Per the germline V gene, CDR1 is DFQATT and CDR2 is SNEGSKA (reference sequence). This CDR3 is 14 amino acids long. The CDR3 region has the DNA TGCAGTGCGGAGGGGACAGGGAACACCGGGGAGCTGTTTTTT. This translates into CSAEGTGNTGELFF.

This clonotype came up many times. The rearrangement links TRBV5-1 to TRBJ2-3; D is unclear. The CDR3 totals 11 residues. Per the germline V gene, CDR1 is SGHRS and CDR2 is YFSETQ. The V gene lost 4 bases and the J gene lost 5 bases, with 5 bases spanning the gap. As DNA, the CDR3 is TGCGCCAGCAGCGAAAAAGATACGCAGTATTTT. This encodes CASSEKDTQYF.

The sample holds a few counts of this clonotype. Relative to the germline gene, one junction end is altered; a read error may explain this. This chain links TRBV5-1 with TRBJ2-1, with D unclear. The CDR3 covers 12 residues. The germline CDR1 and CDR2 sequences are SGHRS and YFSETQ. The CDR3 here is CASSYSGPRLVF. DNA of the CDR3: TGCGCCAGCAGCTACTCAGGCCCCCGCTTGGTCTTC.

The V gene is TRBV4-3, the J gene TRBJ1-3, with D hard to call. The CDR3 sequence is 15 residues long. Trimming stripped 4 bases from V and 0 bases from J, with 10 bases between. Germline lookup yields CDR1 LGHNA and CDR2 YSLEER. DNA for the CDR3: TGCGCCAGCAGCCCAAGACATCGCTCTGGAAACACCATATATTTT. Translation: CASSPRHRSGNTIYF.

The CDR3 region is CSALRGMGYNEQFF. In DNA form, the CDR3 reads TGCAGTGCTCTCAGGGGAATGGGCTACAATGAGCAGTTCTTC. The rearrangement links TRBV20-1 to TRBJ2-1; D possibly corresponds to TRBD1 (6 bases). The CDR3 totals 14 residues. Germline V gene lookup returns CDR1 DFQATT and CDR2 SNEGSKA (reference sequence). The ends were cut back, 5 bases at V and 3 bases at J, with 14 bases in the middle.

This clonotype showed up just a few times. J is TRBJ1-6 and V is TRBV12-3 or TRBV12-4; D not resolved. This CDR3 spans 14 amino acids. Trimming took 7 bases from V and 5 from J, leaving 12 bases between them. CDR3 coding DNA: TGTGCCAGCAAAGGTTCGGTAGATAATTCACCCCTCCACTTT. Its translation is CASKGSVDNSPLHF.

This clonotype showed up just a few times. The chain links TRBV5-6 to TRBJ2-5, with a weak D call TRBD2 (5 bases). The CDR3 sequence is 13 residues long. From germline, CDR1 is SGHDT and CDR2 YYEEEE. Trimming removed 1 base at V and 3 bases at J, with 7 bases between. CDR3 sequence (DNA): TGTGCCAGCAGCTTGCCCGGGAAAGAGACCCAGTACTTC. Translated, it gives CASSLPGKETQYF. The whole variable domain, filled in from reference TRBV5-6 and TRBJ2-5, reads DAGVTQSPTHLIKTRGQQVTLRCSPKSGHDTVSWYQQALGQGPQFIFQYYEEEERQRGNFPDRFSGHQFPNYSSELNVNALLLGDSALYLCASSLPGKETQYFGPGTRLLVL.

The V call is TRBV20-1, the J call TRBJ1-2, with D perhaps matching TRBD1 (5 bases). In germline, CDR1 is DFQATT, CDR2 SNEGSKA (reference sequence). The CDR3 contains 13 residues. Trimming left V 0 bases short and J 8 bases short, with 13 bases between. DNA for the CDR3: TGCAGTGCTAGAGATGCGCAGGGAAACGGCTACACCTTC. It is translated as CSARDAQGNGYTF.

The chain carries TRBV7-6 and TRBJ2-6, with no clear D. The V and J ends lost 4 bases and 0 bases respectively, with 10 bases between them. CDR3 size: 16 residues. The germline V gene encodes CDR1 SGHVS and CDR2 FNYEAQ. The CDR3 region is CASSYGRASGANVLTF. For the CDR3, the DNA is TGTGCCAGCAGCTACGGACGAGCCTCTGGGGCCAACGTCCTGACTTTC.

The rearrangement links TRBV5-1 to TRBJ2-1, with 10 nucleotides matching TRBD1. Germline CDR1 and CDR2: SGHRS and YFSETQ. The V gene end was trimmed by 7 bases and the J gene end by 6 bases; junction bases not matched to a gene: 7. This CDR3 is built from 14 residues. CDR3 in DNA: TGCGCCAGCGCGTTCCGGGACAGGGGCAATGAGCAGTTCTTC. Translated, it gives CASAFRDRGNEQFF.

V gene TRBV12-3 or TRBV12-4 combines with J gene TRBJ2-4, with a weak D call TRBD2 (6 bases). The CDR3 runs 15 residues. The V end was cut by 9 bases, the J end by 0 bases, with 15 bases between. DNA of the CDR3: TGTGCCAGTGCTCCCGACGGGGGAGCCAAAAACATTCAGTACTTC. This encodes CASAPDGGAKNIQYF.

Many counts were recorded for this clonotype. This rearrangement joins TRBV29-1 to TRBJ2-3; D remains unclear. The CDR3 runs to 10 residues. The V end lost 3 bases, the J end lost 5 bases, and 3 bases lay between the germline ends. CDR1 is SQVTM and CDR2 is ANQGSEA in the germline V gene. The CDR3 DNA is TGCAGCGTTGAGGTAGATACGCAGTATTTT. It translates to CSVEVDTQYF.

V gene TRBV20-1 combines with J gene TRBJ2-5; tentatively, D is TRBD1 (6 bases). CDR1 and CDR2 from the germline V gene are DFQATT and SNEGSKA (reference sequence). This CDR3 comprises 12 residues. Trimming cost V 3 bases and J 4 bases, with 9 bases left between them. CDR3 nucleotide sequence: TGCAGTGCTAGCTGGGACACAGAGACCCAGTACTTC. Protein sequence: CSASWDTETQYF.

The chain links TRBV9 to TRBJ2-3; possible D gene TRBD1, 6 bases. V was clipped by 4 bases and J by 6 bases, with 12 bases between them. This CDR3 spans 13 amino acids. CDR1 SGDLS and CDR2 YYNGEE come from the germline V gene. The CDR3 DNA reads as TGTGCCAGCAGCCGTATAAGGGGGGATACGCAGTATTTT. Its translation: CASSRIRGDTQYF. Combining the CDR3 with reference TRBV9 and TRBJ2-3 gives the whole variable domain DSGVTQTPKHLITATGQRVTLRCSPRSGDLSVYWYQQSLDQGLQFLIQYYNGEERAKGNILERFSAQQFPDLHSELNLSSLELGDSALYFCASSRIRGDTQYFGPGTRLTVL.

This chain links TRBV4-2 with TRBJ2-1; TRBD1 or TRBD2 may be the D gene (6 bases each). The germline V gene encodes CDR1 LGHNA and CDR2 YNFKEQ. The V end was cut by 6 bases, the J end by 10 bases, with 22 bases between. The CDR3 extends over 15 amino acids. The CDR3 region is CASRSRGARGSEQFF. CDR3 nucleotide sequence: TGTGCCAGCAGATCGAGGGGGGCGAGGGGCAGCGAGCAGTTCTTC.